This T cell receptor beta chain was sequenced during a study of blood T cell repertoires in COVID-19. CDR3 length: 16 residues. From germline, CDR1 is SGDLS and CDR2 YYNGEE. J lost 5 bases, V lost 0 bases, and 8 bases had no gene match. Patients of the Seattle cohort, enrolled during active infection, were followed longitudinally. Some clones are missing from TCRdb's copy, which holds only in-frame ones; the method was immunoSEQ multiplex PCR. The profile shows about 170,000 clones, roughly 90% of them singletons. The chain joins TRBV9 to TRBJ2-7; 10 bases line up with TRBD1. Sequenced: peripheral blood. The TCR was taken from a man aged 25-40 years with COVID-19, enrolled during active disease. DNA for the CDR3: TGTGCCAGCAGCGTAGGCTGGACAGGGGGAAACCACGAGCAGTACTTC. This codes for CASSVGWTGGNHEQYF.